Each of the 21 T cell receptor beta chains below was sequenced from the same sample in a study of T cells after yellow fever vaccination. In TCRdb, the 5' RACE reads were re-called with MiXCR into one record per CDR3 protein. The top ten clones hold 2.5% to 3.5% of a sample with 340,000 or so distinct CDR3 sequences, under 15% of them seen once. This material consisted of CD4+ T cells sorted from PBMCs, taken 15 days after the yellow fever booster vaccination. The source of these receptors is a man aged 18 to 29 who received the YFV17D yellow fever vaccine.

The chain couples TRBV14 to TRBJ1-6; no firm D call. V was clipped by 4 bases and J by 7 bases, with 8 bases between them. CDR3 length: 13 residues. The V gene's germline CDR1 is SGHDN and CDR2 FVKESK. Written as DNA, the CDR3 is TGTGCCAGCAGCCTGACGAGGAATTCACCCCTCCACTTT. Translating gives CASSLTRNSPLHF.

This clonotype was seen only a few times. V gene TRBV28 combines with J gene TRBJ1-4; 7 bases are shared with TRBD1. Germline CDR1 and CDR2: MDHEN and SYDVKM. V lost 4 bases and J lost 4; bases outside the gene matches: 3. The CDR3 sequence is 14 residues long. The CDR3 DNA sequence: TGTGCCAGCAGTTCGGGACAGCTTAATGAAAAACTGTTTTTT. It translates to CASSSGQLNEKLFF.

The chain's CDR3 is CASSSQGFVAFF. CDR3 bases: TGTGCCAGCAGCTCCCAGGGGTTTGTAGCTTTCTTT. The chain couples TRBV7-9 to TRBJ1-1; possibly TRBD1 for D (6 bases). CDR1 is SEHNR and CDR2 is FQNEAQ in the germline V gene (reference sequence). The CDR3 loop spans 12 amino acids. V shed 4 bases and J shed 10 bases, with 13 bases lying between them.

This rearrangement joins TRBV28 to TRBJ2-7, with D perhaps being TRBD1 or TRBD2 (5 bases each). The V and J ends lost 6 bases and 3 bases respectively, with 12 bases between them. CDR1 is MDHEN, CDR2 SYDVKM, per germline. CDR3 length: 13 amino acids. CDR3 sequence (DNA): TGTGCCAGCAGCCCCCGGGGCATCTACGAGCAGTACGTC. Residues: CASSPRGIYEQYV.

This clonotype appeared a few times. This chain joins TRBV20-1 and TRBJ1-1, with D unclear. The CDR3 is 14 residues long. Trimming pared 4 bases from V and 4 bases from J, leaving 16 bases between. Germline CDR1 reads DFQATT; CDR2 reads SNEGSKA (reference sequence). The DNA of the CDR3 is TGCAGTGCTATAAGGGAAGTCGGAGGCACTGAAGCTTTCTTT. This sequence encodes CSAIREVGGTEAFF.

The rearrangement joins TRBV20-1 to TRBJ1-2, with a possible D match to TRBD1 (6 bases). Germline CDR1 reads DFQATT; CDR2 reads SNEGSKA (reference sequence). Trimming cost V 6 bases and J 4 bases, with 12 bases left between them. The CDR3 sequence is 12 residues long. CDR3 region: CSAHQGTYGYTF. The CDR3 region has the DNA TGCAGTGCGCACCAGGGGACCTATGGCTACACCTTC.

In this sample, this clonotype turned up many times. The chain uses TRBV7-3 and TRBJ1-1; the D gene is possibly TRBD1 (5 bases). This CDR3 contains 12 residues. V was pared by 4 bases and J by 8 bases, with 11 bases between. Germline lookup yields CDR1 SGHTA and CDR2 FQGTGA. The CDR3 sequence: CASSSGRGEAFF. In DNA form, the CDR3 reads TGTGCCAGCAGCTCCGGGAGGGGCGAAGCTTTCTTT. Using reference TRBV7-3 and TRBJ1-1 for the parts outside the CDR3, the full variable domain is GAGVSQTPSNKVTEKGKYVELRCDPISGHTALYWYRQSLGQGPEFLIYFQGTGAADDSGLPNDRFFAVRPEGSVSTLKIQRTERGDSAVYLCASSSGRGEAFFGQGTRLTVV.

The sample holds a few counts of this clonotype. The J gene is TRBJ1-2, the V gene TRBV5-1; TRBD1 agrees at 11 bases. The germline V gene encodes CDR1 SGHRS and CDR2 YFSETQ. V lost 3 bases and J lost 7; bases outside the gene matches: 17. The CDR3 sequence is 18 residues long. Here the CDR3 DNA reads TGCGCCAGCAGCTCGATTCCCGGGACAGGGGGATATTCTGGTGGCTACACCTTC. Encoded protein: CASSSIPGTGGYSGGYTF.

This clonotype was recorded many times. The chain links TRBV6-5 to TRBJ2-7; 9 nucleotides agree with TRBD1. The length of the CDR3 is 14 residues. Per the germline V gene, CDR1 is MNHEY and CDR2 is SVGAGI. Losses at the gene ends were 6 bases for V and 5 bases for J; bases not matched to a gene: 8. CDR3 nucleotides: TGTGCCAGCAGACAGGGACAGGGTCGTAACGAGCAGTACTTC. Translation: CASRQGQGRNEQYF.

This clonotype has at least ten counts. The chain employs TRBV5-1 and TRBJ2-1; 8 bases line up with TRBD1. J gave up 0 bases and V 4 bases, and 9 bases lay outside the gene matches. Per the germline V gene, CDR1 is SGHRS and CDR2 is YFSETQ. CDR3 size: 17 residues. The CDR3 region has the DNA TGCGCCAGCAGCACAGGACAGGGATCAAGCTCCTACAATGAGCAGTTCTTC. As protein: CASSTGQGSSSYNEQFF.

In its sample, this clonotype was seen a few times. This chain joins TRBV14 and TRBJ1-3; maybe TRBD1 (6 bases). The ends were cut back, 5 bases at V and 4 bases at J, with 18 bases in the middle. The CDR3 loop spans 16 amino acids. Germline V gene lookup returns CDR1 SGHDN and CDR2 FVKESK. In nucleotides, the CDR3 is TGTGCCAGCAGCACTCACAGGGTCTACGGGGGAAACACCATATATTTT. This translates into CASSTHRVYGGNTIYF.

The chain joins TRBV12-5 to TRBJ2-6, with D possibly called TRBD1 or TRBD2 (6 bases each). This CDR3 is 22 amino acids long. Germline CDR1 and CDR2: LGHNT and FRNRAP. V shed 0 bases and J shed 0 bases, with 24 bases lying between them. The DNA for the CDR3 is TGTGCTAGTGGTTTGGTAAATAGGATAGGGCCGGGGGCCCTCTCTGGGGCCAACGTCCTGACTTTC. Translation gives CASGLVNRIGPGALSGANVLTF.

This clonotype occurred many times. This chain connects TRBV25-1 to TRBJ2-2, with D maybe TRBD2 (5 bases). CDR1 MGHDK and CDR2 SYGVNS come from the germline V gene. Trimming left V 5 bases short and J 5 bases short, with 12 bases between. The CDR3 has 14 residues. The CDR3 DNA sequence: TGTGCCAGCAGTAGTTCTAGCTGGACCGGGGAGCTGTTTTTT. Protein product: CASSSSSWTGELFF.

This clonotype was seen at least ten times. The chain couples TRBV5-1 to TRBJ2-6; D gene ambiguous. From germline, CDR1 is SGHRS and CDR2 YFSETQ. CDR3 length equals 15 residues. V lost 4 bases, J lost 3 bases, and 11 bases lay in between. The CDR3 sequence is CASSPARSGANVLTF. CDR3 coding DNA: TGCGCCAGCAGCCCCGCCCGCAGTGGGGCCAACGTCCTGACTTTC.

This clonotype was counted ten times or more. V usage is TRBV5-1 and J usage is TRBJ2-1; 7 positions match TRBD1. Per the germline V gene, CDR1 is SGHRS and CDR2 is YFSETQ. The V and J ends lost 3 bases and 0 bases, in that order; junction bases with no gene match: 3. This CDR3 spans 15 amino acids. CDR3 DNA sequence: TGCGCCAGCAGCTCGGGACAGACCTCCTACAATGAGCAGTTCTTC. It is translated as CASSSGQTSYNEQFF.

This clonotype was recorded a few times. The chain joins TRBV10-3 to TRBJ2-2; TRBD2 agrees at 12 bases. The V gene end was trimmed by 6 bases and the J gene end by 1 base; junction bases not matched to a gene: 0. This CDR3 is built from 15 residues. Germline CDR1 ENHRY, CDR2 SYGVKD. CDR3 in amino acids: CAIRGLAGNTGELFF. The CDR3 region has the DNA TGTGCCATCAGGGGACTAGCGGGGAACACCGGGGAGCTGTTTTTT.

The chain links TRBV5-1 to TRBJ1-1, with D tentatively TRBD1 (6 bases). There are 15 residues in the CDR3. Germline V gene lookup returns CDR1 SGHRS and CDR2 YFSETQ. Trimming took 4 bases from V and 7 from J, leaving 20 bases between them. The CDR3 loop reads CASSLGDRPTFEAFF. As DNA, the CDR3 is TGCGCCAGCAGCCTAGGAGACAGGCCGACGTTTGAAGCTTTCTTT.

V is TRBV5-1 and J is TRBJ2-1, with 8 bases lining up with TRBD1. This CDR3 contains 16 residues. V was clipped by 4 bases and J by 0 bases; unmatched bases: 6. Germline CDR1 is SGHRS and CDR2 is YFSETQ. The CDR3 DNA reads as TGCGCCAGCAGCGCCAGACAGGGGAGCTCCTACAATGAGCAGTTCTTC. Protein sequence: CASSARQGSSYNEQFF.

This clonotype was counted only a few times. J is TRBJ2-3 and V is TRBV29-1; D gene ambiguous. Germline lookup yields CDR1 SQVTM and CDR2 ANQGSEA. The CDR3 length is 12 residues. V shed 4 bases and J shed 4 bases, with 9 bases lying between them. In DNA form, the CDR3 reads TGCAGCGTTGTGACAAATGCAGATACGCAGTATTTT. It yields the protein CSVVTNADTQYF.

This clonotype was picked up many times. This CDR3 reads CSVEKGTYNNEQFF. The CDR3 coding sequence is TGCAGCGTTGAAAAGGGTACATATAACAATGAGCAGTTCTTC. The chain combines TRBV29-1 with TRBJ2-1, with unresolved D. CDR1 and CDR2 (germline): SQVTM, ANQGSEA. This CDR3 is built from 14 residues. V shed 2 bases and J shed 5 bases, with 13 bases lying between them.

This clonotype has only a few counts. The chain carries TRBV20-1 and TRBJ2-3; 7 positions agree with TRBD1. This CDR3 region has 13 residues. Unmatched junction bases numbered 3, after V lost 3 bases and J lost 3 bases. Germline values: CDR1 DFQATT, CDR2 SNEGSKA (reference sequence). CDR3 amino acids: CSASTTGTDTQYF. CDR3 bases: TGCAGTGCTAGTACGACAGGGACAGATACGCAGTATTTT.